The clone carrying this T cell receptor (beta chain) was detected a few times. The CDR3 contains 15 residues. Germline CDR1 reads DFQATT; CDR2 reads SNEGSKA (reference sequence). The ends lost 1 base at V and 8 bases at J; junction bases unmatched: 6. TCRdb reanalysed the RT-PCR reads using MiXCR and keeps one entry per CDR3 protein. The table has hundreds of thousands of distinct CDR3 sequences, around 14% seen once; the top ten hold 3% to 4.5%. This chain uses TRBV20-1 with TRBJ2-1; 12 nucleotides match TRBD2. The TCR comes from a female donor in good health, serving as a healthy control. Sample: memory CD4+ T cells from blood. This CDR3 reads CSARVTSGSGYEQFF. The DNA for the CDR3 is TGCAGTGCTAGAGTGACTAGCGGGAGTGGTTATGAGCAGTTCTTC.